These 31 T cell receptor beta chains were all obtained from the same sample, sequenced in a study of identical twins. TCRdb redid the calling of the 5' RACE reads with MiXCR, one entry per CDR3 protein. The table has about 690,000 distinct CDR3 sequences, 21% seen once; the top ten hold 4.3%. These data were likewise used in another study, on T cells expressing NK-cell markers.

The sequenced sample consisted of PBMCs. The receptor source for this set is a woman between 18 and 29 years old in good health.

In its sample, this clonotype was seen a few times. The rearrangement joins TRBV5-1 to TRBJ2-2, with D maybe TRBD2 (6 bases). Germline V gene lookup returns CDR1 SGHRS and CDR2 YFSETQ. The V gene lost 0 bases and the J gene lost 0 bases, with 12 bases spanning the gap. The CDR3 extends over 17 amino acids. CDR3 sequence: CASSLDPPGANTGELFF. The CDR3 bases are TGCGCCAGCAGCTTGGACCCACCGGGGGCGAACACCGGGGAGCTGTTTTTT.

The chain has TRBV20-1 and TRBJ2-7; 10 nucleotides agree with TRBD2. The CDR3 has 15 residues. V lost 4 bases and J lost 0; bases outside the gene matches: 6. Germline V gene data show CDR1 as DFQATT and CDR2 as SNEGSKA (reference sequence). The CDR3 spells CSAIIRTSGSYEQYF. The CDR3 coding sequence is TGCAGTGCTATCATCCGGACTAGCGGCTCCTACGAGCAGTACTTC.

This clonotype has only a few counts. The chain employs TRBV9 and TRBJ2-1; 7 bases line up with TRBD2. V lost 0 bases to trimming and J lost 5 bases; unmatched junction nucleotides: 5. CDR3 length: 15 residues. CDR1 and CDR2 from the germline V gene are SGDLS and YYNGEE. CDR3 sequence (DNA): TGTGCCAGCAGCGTAGTTCCGGGGGGTGACAATGAGCAGTTCTTC. Its protein is CASSVVPGGDNEQFF.

This clonotype was detected only a few times. The rearrangement uses TRBV20-1 and TRBJ2-7, with TRBD1 as a possible D gene (6 bases). This CDR3 spans 15 amino acids. Germline-derived CDR1 and CDR2 are DFQATT and SNEGSKA (reference sequence). Between the trimmed V and J ends, which lost 1 base and 1 base, there was a span of 14 bases. The CDR3 loop reads CSARALRTASYEQYF. Here the CDR3 DNA reads TGCAGTGCTAGAGCTTTGCGGACAGCGTCCTACGAGCAGTACTTC.

The sample holds a few counts of this clonotype. The chain has TRBV6-5 and TRBJ1-3; D remains ambiguous. The V end was cut by 7 bases, the J end by 3 bases, with 4 bases between. This CDR3 contains 11 residues. CDR1 MNHEY and CDR2 SVGAGI come from the germline V gene. The CDR3 sequence is CASKGGNTIYF. The CDR3 DNA sequence: TGTGCCAGCAAGGGTGGAAACACCATATATTTT.

Only a few counts were recorded for this clonotype. The chain carries TRBV12-3 or TRBV12-4 and TRBJ1-1; D is undetermined. V was shortened by 8 bases and J by 1 base, with 14 bases between the two germline ends. The CDR3 spans 14 residues. Written as DNA, the CDR3 is TGTGCCAGCGCGTTGAGGAATACGAACACTGAAGCTTTCTTT. Its protein product is CASALRNTNTEAFF.

This clonotype was detected a few times. The chain carries TRBV14 and TRBJ1-6; 8 nucleotides agree with TRBD1. In germline, CDR1 is SGHDN, CDR2 FVKESK. CDR3 length equals 13 residues. After removal of 7 bases from V and 7 bases from J, the junction contained 3 bases not matched to a gene. CDR3 nucleotide sequence: TGTGCCAGCAACCCAGGGGGCAATTCACCCCTCCACTTT. Translating gives CASNPGGNSPLHF.

In DNA, the CDR3 is TGTGCCAGCAGTTTATCGGCAGGGTCCGTCTACGAGCAGTACTTC. Amino acids: CASSLSAGSVYEQYF. The chain has TRBV27 and TRBJ2-7, with a tentative D call TRBD1 (5 bases). Germline CDR1 MNHEY, CDR2 SMNVEV (reference sequence). The CDR3 totals 15 residues. V lost 0 bases, J lost 3 bases, and 12 bases lay in between.

The table lists this clonotype with a few counts. The chain has TRBV7-9 and TRBJ1-2; TRBD1 is a possible D gene (5 bases). V was cut by 4 bases and J by 4 bases, with 13 bases left in between. The germline V gene has CDR1 SEHNR and CDR2 FQNEAQ (reference sequence). This CDR3 contains 14 residues. The CDR3 loop is CASSSGSQFYGYTF. The CDR3 DNA reads TGTGCCAGCAGCTCAGGGTCACAGTTCTATGGCTACACCTTC. The entire variable domain, with the rest obtained from reference TRBV7-9 and TRBJ1-2, is as follows: DTGVSQNPRHKITKRGQNVTFRCDPISEHNRLYWYRQTLGQGPEFLTYFQNEAQLEKSRLLSDRFSAERPKGSFSTLEIQRTEQGDSAMYLCASSSGSQFYGYTFGSGTRLTVV.

This clonotype turned up a few times. The chain links TRBV12-3 or TRBV12-4 to TRBJ2-7; D is tentatively TRBD1 or TRBD2 (5 bases each). Trimming removed 7 bases from V and 6 bases from J, with 19 bases in between. CDR3 length: 14 amino acids. This chain's CDR3 is CASTRGQGSGEQYF. CDR3 sequence (DNA): TGTGCCAGCACCCGCGGGCAGGGATCAGGCGAGCAGTACTTC.

The chain has TRBV29-1 and TRBJ2-7, with 8 bases fitting TRBD1. With 5 bases clipped from V and 3 bases from J, the junction kept 12 bases outside the gene matches. The CDR3 contains 15 residues. The germline V gene encodes CDR1 SQVTM and CDR2 ANQGSEA. This CDR3 is CSVQATGGANYEQYF. CDR3 nucleotides: TGCAGCGTTCAAGCCACAGGGGGAGCTAACTACGAGCAGTACTTC.

This clonotype has a handful of counts. This chain connects TRBV20-1 to TRBJ2-5; 9 positions agree with TRBD2. The ends lost 3 bases at V and 4 bases at J; junction bases unmatched: 6. The CDR3 has 14 residues. Looked up from germline, CDR1 is DFQATT and CDR2 is SNEGSKA (reference sequence). Here the CDR3 DNA reads TGCAGTGCTAGGTTAGCGGGAGCTCCAGAGACCCAGTACTTC. Translating gives CSARLAGAPETQYF.

This clonotype showed up just a few times. The gene calls are TRBV6-1 and TRBJ2-1; TRBD1 matches at 7 bases. The trim removed 6 bases at V and 4 bases at J, leaving 3 bases unmatched. The germline gives CDR1 MNHNS, CDR2 SASEGT. The CDR3 covers 13 residues. CDR3 in DNA: TGTGCCAGCAGACAGGGGATTTACAATGAGCAGTTCTTC. Its protein is CASRQGIYNEQFF.

The CDR3 DNA reads as TGTGCCAGCAGTCGCGCGGGGGCTGTCAACTACGAGCAGTACTTC. Translation: CASSRAGAVNYEQYF. The gene calls are TRBV6-1 and TRBJ2-7, with D maybe TRBD2 (7 bases). The germline V gene encodes CDR1 MNHNS and CDR2 SASEGT. Trimming took off 5 bases at V and 3 bases at J, with 17 bases between the two ends. The CDR3 is 15 residues long.

Ten or more counts support this clonotype. The gene calls are TRBV4-3 and TRBJ1-1; D uncertain. V lost 1 base, J lost 1 base, and 7 bases lay in between. Germline V gene data show CDR1 as LGHNA and CDR2 as YSLEER. The CDR3 runs 14 residues. In DNA, the CDR3 is TGCGCCAGCAGCCAAGTCAATCAGAACACTGAAGCTTTCTTT. Its translation is CASSQVNQNTEAFF.

Only a few counts were recorded for this clonotype. The chain is built from TRBV20-1 and TRBJ2-3, with D hard to call. Germline V CDR1 and CDR2: DFQATT, SNEGSKA (reference sequence). This CDR3 has 10 residues. The germline V and J ends were trimmed by 5 bases and 7 bases, with 7 bases remaining between them. CDR3 nucleotides: TGCAGTGCTCAATATAATACGCAGTATTTT. Translated: CSAQYNTQYF.

This chain joins TRBV5-4 and TRBJ2-1; 8 nucleotides agree with TRBD1. CDR3 length equals 15 residues. With 2 bases clipped from V and 2 bases from J, the junction kept 3 bases outside the gene matches. CDR1 and CDR2 from the germline V gene are SGHNT and YYREEE (reference sequence). The CDR3 reads CASSLQGDPYNEQFF. CDR3 bases: TGTGCCAGCAGCTTACAGGGGGACCCCTACAATGAGCAGTTCTTC.

This chain uses TRBV6-1 with TRBJ2-1; unclear D gene. V was trimmed by 1 base and J by 8 bases, leaving 12 bases between them. CDR3 length: 14 amino acids. Germline CDR1 reads MNHNS; CDR2 reads SASEGT. The CDR3 bases are TGTGCCAGCAGTGAAGGTAGATTCAAGGATGAGCAGTTCTTC. Translated, it gives CASSEGRFKDEQFF.

The chain carries TRBV5-1 and TRBJ2-7; TRBD2 matches 9 bases. Germline values: CDR1 SGHRS, CDR2 YFSETQ. With 3 bases clipped from V and 0 bases from J, the junction kept 4 bases outside the gene matches. This CDR3 is built from 15 residues. The CDR3 reads CASSSSSGASYEQYF. The CDR3, as DNA: TGCGCCAGCAGCTCGTCTAGCGGGGCCTCCTACGAGCAGTACTTC.

This clonotype was seen a handful of times. This sequence joins TRBV7-9 and TRBJ2-1; D is unresolved. The germline gives CDR1 SEHNR, CDR2 FQNEAQ (reference sequence). The CDR3 runs 14 residues. V was shortened by 2 bases and J by 6 bases, with 11 bases between the two germline ends. Here the CDR3 DNA reads TGTGCCAGCAGCTTACCGGCGGCTCGCAATGAGCAGTTCTTC. Protein sequence: CASSLPAARNEQFF.

The chain is built from TRBV20-1 and TRBJ2-5; 10 positions match TRBD1. The CDR3 covers 12 residues. The V gene's germline CDR1 is DFQATT and CDR2 SNEGSKA (reference sequence). The junction had 1 base not matched to a gene; V was cut back by 5 bases and J by 4 bases. CDR3: CSAGDRGETQYF. DNA of the CDR3: TGCAGTGCTGGGGACAGGGGAGAGACCCAGTACTTC.

This clonotype was counted many times. This chain links TRBV6-2 or TRBV6-3 with TRBJ1-5; no firm D call. Germline CDR1 and CDR2: MNHEY and SVGEGT. Trimming left V 5 bases short and J 11 bases short, with 16 bases between. This CDR3 is 13 amino acids long. CDR3 residues: CASSRTLLFAQHF. DNA of the CDR3: TGTGCCAGCAGTCGGACCCTTTTATTCGCCCAGCATTTT.

The chain has TRBV10-3 and TRBJ2-2; 14 nucleotides align to TRBD2. Trimming cost V 6 bases and J 3 bases; bases outside gene matches: 6. Germline V gene data show CDR1 as ENHRY and CDR2 as SYGVKD. This CDR3 region has 17 residues. CDR3 protein: CAIRPGLAGADTGELFF. The CDR3 DNA reads as TGTGCCATCAGACCGGGACTAGCGGGAGCGGACACCGGGGAGCTGTTTTTT.

This clonotype was seen only a few times. The V call is TRBV12-3 or TRBV12-4, the J call TRBJ2-1; no definite D call. This CDR3 has 12 amino acids. V lost 6 bases, J lost 6 bases, and 9 bases lay in between. The CDR3 loop is CASSVLSNEQFF. The CDR3, as DNA: TGTGCCAGCAGCGTGCTTAGCAATGAGCAGTTCTTC.

In this sample, this clonotype turned up a few times. The chain combines TRBV20-1 with TRBJ1-2; D is perhaps TRBD1 (6 bases). The CDR3 extends over 13 amino acids. Germline values: CDR1 DFQATT, CDR2 SNEGSKA (reference sequence). With 4 bases removed from V and 4 bases from J, the gap between germline ends came to 13 bases. The CDR3 nucleotides read TGCAGTGCTACGATCAGGGGAGGCTATGGCTACACCTTC. Translation gives CSATIRGGYGYTF.

V gene TRBV12-3 or TRBV12-4 combines with J gene TRBJ2-7, with 9 bases lining up with TRBD1. The CDR3 length is 16 residues. V dropped 4 bases and J dropped 6; count of bases not matched to a gene: 13. The CDR3 DNA sequence: TGTGCCAGCAGTTCACCTACCGGGACAGGGCAAAGCGAGCAGTACTTC. Translation gives CASSSPTGTGQSEQYF.

The rearrangement uses TRBV12-3 or TRBV12-4 and TRBJ2-4; D is tentatively TRBD1 or TRBD2 (6 bases each). There are 15 residues in the CDR3. V lost 6 bases to trimming and J lost 4 bases, with 16 bases between them. The CDR3 nucleotides are TGTGCCAGCAGCTCAGGCGGGACATCAAAAAACATTCAGTACTTC. This codes for CASSSGGTSKNIQYF.

The rearrangement uses TRBV7-8 and TRBJ2-2, with 7 bases lining up with TRBD1. CDR3 length: 15 residues. Germline V gene sequence: CDR1 SGHVS, CDR2 FQNEAQ. Germline trimming cut 5 bases from V and 4 bases from J; bases unmatched to any gene: 7. CDR3 region: CASSPQGVGTGELFF. CDR3 DNA: TGTGCCAGCAGCCCTCAGGGGGTAGGCACCGGGGAGCTGTTTTTT. The full variable domain, in which reference TRBV7-8 and TRBJ2-2 provide the parts outside the CDR3, is GAGVSQSPRYKVAKRGQDVALRCDPISGHVSLFWYQQALGQGPEFLTYFQNEAQLDKSGLPSDRFFAERPEGSVSTLKIQRTQQEDSAVYLCASSPQGVGTGELFFGEGSRLTVL.

J is TRBJ2-1 and V is TRBV5-1, with 10 bases matching TRBD2. The germline CDR1 and CDR2 sequences are SGHRS and YFSETQ. CDR3 length: 17 residues. With V trimmed by 2 bases and J by 7 bases, 12 bases remained unmatched. CDR3 region: CASSFSGLAGEGNEQFF. The CDR3 DNA reads TGCGCCAGCAGCTTTTCTGGGCTAGCGGGAGAGGGTAATGAGCAGTTCTTC.

V and J are TRBV20-1 and TRBJ1-1; D may be TRBD1 (5 bases). The length of the CDR3 is 14 residues. Deletions cut 6 bases from V and 1 base from J, with 15 bases between. Germline V gene sequence: CDR1 DFQATT, CDR2 SNEGSKA (reference sequence). CDR3 DNA: TGCAGTGCCCGAAAGGGTGGGGGGAACACTGAAGCTTTCTTT. Residues: CSARKGGGNTEAFF.

In its sample, this clonotype was seen a few times. The chain is built from TRBV5-5 and TRBJ2-1; D possibly corresponds to TRBD2 (5 bases). Germline lookup yields CDR1 SGHKS and CDR2 YYEKEE (reference sequence). V was shortened by 0 bases and J by 15 bases, with 19 bases between the two germline ends. The CDR3 loop spans 14 amino acids. The CDR3: CASSLDLSSLHSFF. The CDR3 DNA reads TGTGCCAGCAGCTTGGACCTCTCTAGCTTGCATTCGTTCTTC.